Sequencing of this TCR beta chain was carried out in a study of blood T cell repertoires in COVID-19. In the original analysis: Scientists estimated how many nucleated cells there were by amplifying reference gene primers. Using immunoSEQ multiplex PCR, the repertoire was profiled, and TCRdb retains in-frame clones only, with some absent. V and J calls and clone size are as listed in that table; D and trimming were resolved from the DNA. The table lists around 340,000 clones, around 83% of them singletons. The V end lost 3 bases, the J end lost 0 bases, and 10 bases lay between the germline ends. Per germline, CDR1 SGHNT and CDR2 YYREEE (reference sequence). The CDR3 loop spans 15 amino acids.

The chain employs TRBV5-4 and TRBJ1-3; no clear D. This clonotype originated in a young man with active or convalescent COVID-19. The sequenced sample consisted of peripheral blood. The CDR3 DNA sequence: TGTGCCAGCAGCTCCCTGGACTTCTCTGGAAACACCATATATTTT. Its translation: CASSSLDFSGNTIYF.